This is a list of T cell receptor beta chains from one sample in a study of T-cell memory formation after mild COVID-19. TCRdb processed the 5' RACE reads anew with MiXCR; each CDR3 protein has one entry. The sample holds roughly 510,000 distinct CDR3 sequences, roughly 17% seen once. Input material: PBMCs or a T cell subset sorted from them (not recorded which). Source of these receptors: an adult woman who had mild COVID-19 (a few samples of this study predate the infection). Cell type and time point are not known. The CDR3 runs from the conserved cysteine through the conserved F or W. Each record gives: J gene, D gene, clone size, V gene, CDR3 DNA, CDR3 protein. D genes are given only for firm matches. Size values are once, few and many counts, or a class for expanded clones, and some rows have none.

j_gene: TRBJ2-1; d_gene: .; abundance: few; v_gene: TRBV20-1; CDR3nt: TGCAGTGCTAGAGAACTAGAGTCCTACAATGAGCAGTTCTTC; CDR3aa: CSARELESYNEQFF
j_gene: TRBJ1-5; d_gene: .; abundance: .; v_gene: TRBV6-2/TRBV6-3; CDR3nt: TGTGCCAGCGCGTCCGGGGGGATCTATAGCAATCAGCCCCAGCATTTT; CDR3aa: CASASGGIYSNQPQHF
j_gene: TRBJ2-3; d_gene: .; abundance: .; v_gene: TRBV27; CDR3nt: TGTGCCAGCAGTTTATTGGCTCGTTTCACAGATACGCAGTATTTT; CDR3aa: CASSLLARFTDTQYF
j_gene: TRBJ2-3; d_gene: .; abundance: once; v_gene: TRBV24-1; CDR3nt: TGTGCCACCAGTGACCTTTCAGGGCCAGATACGCAGTATTTT; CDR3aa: CATSDLSGPDTQYF
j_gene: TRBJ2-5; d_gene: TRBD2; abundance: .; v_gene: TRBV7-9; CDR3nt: TGTGCCAGCAGCTTATTTGGTCGCGGGAGGGTTAAAGAGACCCAGTACTTC; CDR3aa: CASSLFGRGRVKETQYF
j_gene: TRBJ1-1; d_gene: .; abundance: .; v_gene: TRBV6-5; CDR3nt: TGTGCCAGCAGTTACTCGAGTGGGCTAAGGAAAGCTGAAGCTTTCTTT; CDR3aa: CASSYSSGLRKAEAFF
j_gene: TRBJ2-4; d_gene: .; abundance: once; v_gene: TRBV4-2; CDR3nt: TGTGCCAGCAGCCAAGACGGGCTAGAAAGTTTAAACATTCAGTACTTC; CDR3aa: CASSQDGLESLNIQYF
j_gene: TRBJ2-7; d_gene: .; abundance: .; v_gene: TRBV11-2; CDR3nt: TGTGCCAGCAGCTTAGATGCCCTGGCAGGGGGGACCTACGAGCAGTACTTC; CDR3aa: CASSLDALAGGTYEQYF
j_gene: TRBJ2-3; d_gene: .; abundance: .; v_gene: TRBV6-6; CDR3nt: TGTGCCAGCAGTTACCTTGCAGGGGTTCCAGATACGCAGTATTTT; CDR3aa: CASSYLAGVPDTQYF
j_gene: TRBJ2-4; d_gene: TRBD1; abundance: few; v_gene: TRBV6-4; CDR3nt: TGTGCCACCGGACAGGGAAACATTCAGTACTTC; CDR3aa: CATGQGNIQYF
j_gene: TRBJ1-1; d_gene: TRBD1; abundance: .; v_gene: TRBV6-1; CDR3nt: TGTGCCAGCAGTGGAGACAGGGCTGAAGCTTTCTTT; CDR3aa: CASSGDRAEAFF
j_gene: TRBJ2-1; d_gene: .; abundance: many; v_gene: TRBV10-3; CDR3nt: TGTGCCATCGGACACGGAGGGGACAATGAGCAGTTCTTC; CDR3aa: CAIGHGGDNEQFF
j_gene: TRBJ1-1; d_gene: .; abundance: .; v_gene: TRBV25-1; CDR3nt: TGTGCCAGCAACAGGGAGGTGAACACTGAAGCTTTCTTT; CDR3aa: CASNREVNTEAFF
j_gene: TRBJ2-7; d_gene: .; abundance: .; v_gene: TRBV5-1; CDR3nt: TGCGCCACCGGGGACGGGGCCCACGAGCAGTACTTC; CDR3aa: CATGDGAHEQYF